The next 25 T cell receptor beta chains were all read from a single sample in a study of tissue T cells after allogeneic stem cell transplantation. Produced via immunoSEQ multiplex PCR; TCRdb's table is partial and in-frame only. The sample carries around 7,600 clones, 46% recorded once. Time point here: mouse harvest day 7 after allogeneic transplant. Mouse grafts combined 10^7 T-cell-depleted bone marrow cells with 10^6 splenic CD5+ T cells. Material for sequencing was gut tissue. The receptors come from a female BALB/c mouse given C57BL/6 T cells with graft-versus-host disease after an allogeneic hematopoietic cell transplant.

This clone was counted between two and nine times. Genes and germline come from the mouse. The observed sequence ends 1 residue before the CDR3 terminus, with the missing tail filled in from the germline J gene. The chain is built from TRBV26 and TRBJ1-3; D is unclear. The CDR3 runs to 12 residues. V was pared by 4 bases and J by 4 bases, with 5 bases between. The germline V gene encodes CDR1 KGHPV and CDR2 FQNQEV (reference sequence). CDR3 DNA (partial): TGTGCCAGCAGTCCGACAGGAAATACGCTCTAT. Translating it yields CASSPTGNTLY. The complete CDR3 protein is CASSPTGNTLYF.

Comments on this clone: Gene names are mouse gene names. The CDR3 goes on 1 residue after the read ends, and that part is filled in from the germline J gene. This chain joins TRBV3 and TRBJ2-1; perhaps TRBD1 as D (6 bases). Germline lookup yields CDR1 SNHLY and CDR2 FYNGKV (reference sequence). CDR3 size: 14 residues. V was trimmed by 0 bases and J by 4 bases, leaving 7 bases between them. CDR3 amino acids: CASSLAGQYAEQFF. The covered CDR3 bases are TGTGCCAGCAGCTTAGCGGGACAATATGCTGAGCAGTTC.

As regards this clone: Gene names and germline match the mouse. The CDR3 goes on 1 residue after the read ends, and that part is filled in from the germline J gene. This chain joins TRBV4 and TRBJ1-1; no definite D call. The CDR3 length is 12 residues. Per germline, CDR1 LGHDT and CDR2 YNNKQL (reference sequence). Trimming left V 7 bases short and J 4 bases short, with 10 bases between. CDR3: CASNPPGTEVFF. The covered CDR3 bases are TGTGCCAGCAACCCCCCAGGCACAGAAGTCTTC.

Notes on this clone: Gene and germline names: mouse. The CDR3 is cut off 1 residue early in the read; its end comes from the germline J gene. This rearrangement joins TRBV29 to TRBJ2-5, with 7 nucleotides matching TRBD1. J was trimmed by 8 bases and V by 5 bases; bases with no gene match: 4. Germline-derived CDR1 and CDR2 are MSHET and SYDVDS. The CDR3 has 12 amino acids. CDR3 protein: CASSLTGPTQYF. The CDR3 DNA, read in part, is TGTGCTAGCAGTCTGACAGGGCCCACCCAGTAC.

In the case of this clone: Gene names denote mouse genes. The missing CDR3 end, 1 residue past where the read stops, is filled in from the germline J gene. The V call is TRBV26, the J call TRBJ2-3; 9 bases agree with TRBD1. V lost 4 bases to trimming and J lost 0 bases; unmatched junction nucleotides: 8. CDR1 KGHPV and CDR2 FQNQEV come from the germline V gene (reference sequence). The CDR3 spans 17 residues. The sequenced CDR3 bases are TGTGCCAGCAGTCCGCCGGACAGGGGCGCTAGTGCAGAAACGCTGTAT. This gives the protein CASSPPDRGASAETLY. The CDR3 reads in full as CASSPPDRGASAETLYF.

Points on this clone: Gene names refer to mouse genes. The read ends 1 residue before the CDR3 terminus; that terminus is restored from the germline J gene. This chain uses TRBV19 with TRBJ2-5; 7 nucleotides agree with TRBD2. Germline CDR1 reads FNHDT; CDR2 reads SITEND (reference sequence). The V gene end was trimmed by 2 bases and the J gene end by 3 bases; junction bases not matched to a gene: 3. CDR3 size: 14 residues. Here the CDR3 reads CASSIGGGQDTQYF. CDR3 DNA (partial): TGTGCCAGCAGTATCGGGGGGGGTCAAGACACCCAGTAC. Full variable domain (remainder filled in from reference TRBV19 and TRBJ2-5): GGIITQTPKFLIGQEGQKLTLKCQQNFNHDTMYWYRQDSGKGLRLIYYSITENDLQKGDLSEGYDASREKKSSFSLTVTSAQKNEMAVFLCASSIGGGQDTQYFGPGTRLLVL.

Note on this clone: Germline and genes: mouse. The DNA ends 1 residue before the CDR3 does, and the rest of the CDR3 is filled in from the germline J gene. The rearrangement links TRBV13-3 to TRBJ1-1, with 9 bases fitting TRBD1. V was clipped by 3 bases and J by 3 bases; unmatched bases: 0. This CDR3 is built from 13 residues. Germline CDR1 reads NNHDY; CDR2 reads SYVADS. The CDR3 DNA, read in part, is TGTGCCAGCAGTGGGGACAGGGACACAGAAGTCTTC. Amino acid sequence: CASSGDRDTEVF. In full, the CDR3 reads CASSGDRDTEVFF.

This clone was counted between two and nine times. Gene names refer to mouse genes. Read data end 1 residue before the CDR3 end; the end is taken from the germline J gene. The rearrangement joins TRBV3 to TRBJ2-7; the match to TRBD1 covers 9 bases. The germline V gene has CDR1 SNHLY and CDR2 FYNGKV (reference sequence). The trim removed 5 bases at V and 7 bases at J, leaving 6 bases unmatched. This CDR3 spans 13 amino acids. The CDR3 reads CASSPTGGREQYF. Incomplete CDR3 DNA: TGTGCCAGCAGCCCTACAGGGGGCCGAGAACAGTAC.

On this clone: Germline and genes: mouse. The sequenced fragment ends 1 residue before the CDR3 boundary, so the rest is inferred from the germline J gene. The gene calls are TRBV5 and TRBJ1-3; D possibly corresponds to TRBD1 (5 bases). This CDR3 contains 15 residues. The germline V and J ends were trimmed by 1 base and 2 bases, with 9 bases remaining between them. Germline V lookup: CDR1 LGHNA, CDR2 YNLKQL (reference sequence). CDR3 DNA, as far as it was read: TGTGCCAGCAGCCAAGCAGGACAACCTGGAAATACGCTCTAT. It yields the protein CASSQAGQPGNTLY. The entire CDR3 reads CASSQAGQPGNTLYF.

The table lists this clone with a few counts. Gene names and germline match the mouse. The read finishes 1 residue shy of the CDR3 end, and the germline J gene is used to complete it. This chain uses TRBV26 with TRBJ2-5; D gene uncertain. The germline gives CDR1 KGHPV, CDR2 FQNQEV (reference sequence). With 1 base removed from V and 0 bases from J, the gap between germline ends came to 2 bases. This CDR3 is 13 amino acids long. The sequenced part of the CDR3 DNA is TGTGCCAGCAGTCTGTTTAACCAAGACACCCAGTAC. Protein product: CASSLFNQDTQY. The full CDR3 protein is CASSLFNQDTQYF.

This clone has a handful of counts. Gene names and germline refer to mouse. The DNA read from the CDR3 is TGTGCCAGCAGTTTCGGGGACAAATATGAACAGTAC. It encodes CASSFGDKYEQY. The entire CDR3 sequence reads CASSFGDKYEQYF. The rearrangement joins TRBV14 to TRBJ2-7; D is perhaps TRBD1 (6 bases). The CDR3 end is not reached by the read, which stops 1 residue before it; the germline J gene fills it in. The germline V and J ends were trimmed by 1 base and 4 bases, with 9 bases remaining between them. CDR1 SGHDT and CDR2 FRDEAV come from the germline V gene. CDR3 length: 13 residues.

With respect to this clone: Mouse gene names and germline throughout. The read comes to an end 1 residue before the CDR3 does, leaving the germline J gene to fill in the end. The genes are TRBV15 and TRBJ2-7; 11 bases agree with TRBD2. CDR3 size: 14 residues. V lost 3 bases, J lost 4 bases, and 2 bases stayed unmatched. Germline lookup yields CDR1 SGHND and CDR2 FRSKSL. The CDR3 protein is CASSFTGGAYEQYF. Incomplete CDR3 DNA: TGTGCCAGCAGTTTTACTGGGGGGGCTTATGAACAGTAC.

With respect to this clone: All gene names here are mouse names. The read ends 1 residue before the CDR3 terminus; that terminus is restored from the germline J gene. The chain has TRBV19 and TRBJ2-7, with 10 positions matching TRBD2. Looked up from germline, CDR1 is FNHDT and CDR2 is SITEND (reference sequence). V dropped 5 bases and J dropped 2; count of bases not matched to a gene: 4. There are 14 residues in the CDR3. The DNA read from the CDR3 is TGTGCCAGCAGCAGGGACTGGGGAACCTATGAACAGTAC. Translating gives CASSRDWGTYEQY. The CDR3 as a whole reads CASSRDWGTYEQYF.

This clone came up a few times. Mouse germline and gene names are used. From the germline J gene comes the end of the CDR3, since the read stops 1 residue before it. The rearrangement links TRBV3 to TRBJ2-1, with D unresolved. Germline-derived CDR1 and CDR2 are SNHLY and FYNGKV (reference sequence). V was clipped by 3 bases and J by 3 bases, with 6 bases between them. The CDR3 is 13 residues long. CDR3: CASSLDVYAEQFF. CDR3 bases read: TGTGCCAGCAGCTTGGACGTCTATGCTGAGCAGTTC.

As for this clone: Mouse gene names apply. The read terminates 1 residue before the CDR3 end, so the remaining end is supplied by the germline J gene. The rearrangement links TRBV16 to TRBJ1-1; no reliable D call. The germline gives CDR1 SGHSA, CDR2 FRNQAP. The length of the CDR3 is 12 residues. The V and J ends lost 1 base and 2 bases respectively, with 2 bases between them. The CDR3 loop reads CASSLGNTEVFF. Incomplete CDR3 DNA: TGTGCAAGCAGCTTAGGCAACACAGAAGTCTTC.

In regard to this clone: These gene names are mouse names. The read is 1 residue too short to cover the CDR3 end, so that end is filled in from the germline J gene. This chain joins TRBV15 and TRBJ2-5; 7 bases agree with TRBD1. CDR1 is SGHND and CDR2 is FRSKSL in the germline V gene. Germline trimming cut 1 base from V and 3 bases from J; bases unmatched to any gene: 1. The CDR3 spans 14 residues. The CDR3 sequence is CASSLGDRQDTQYF. The part of the CDR3 DNA that was read is TGTGCCAGCAGTTTAGGGGACAGACAAGACACCCAGTAC.

With regard to this clone: Here the gene names and germline are mouse. Read coverage stops 1 residue before the CDR3 terminus; the germline J gene supplies the remainder. Other DNA sequences of this sample code for an identical CDR3. The rearrangement links TRBV26 to TRBJ2-3; 8 bases align to TRBD1. CDR3 length: 14 residues. After removal of 4 bases from V and 1 base from J, the junction contained 1 base not matched to a gene. The V gene's germline CDR1 is KGHPV and CDR2 FQNQEV (reference sequence). The CDR3 bases that were read are TGTGCCAGCAGTCCGGGACAGGGTGCAGAAACGCTGTAT. The encoded protein is CASSPGQGAETLY. The whole CDR3 protein is CASSPGQGAETLYF.

About this clone: Mouse names are used for the genes. The read gets to within 1 residue of the CDR3 end, and the germline J gene fills in the rest. V and J are TRBV26 and TRBJ2-3; 9 nucleotides align to TRBD1. Germline assignment: CDR1 KGHPV and CDR2 FQNQEV (reference sequence). The CDR3 extends over 14 amino acids. V shed 2 bases and J 4 bases; nucleotides not matched to a gene: 1. The sequenced CDR3 bases are TGTGCCAGCAGTCTGGGGACAGGGACAGAAACGCTGTAT. Its translation: CASSLGTGTETLY. The whole CDR3 sequence is CASSLGTGTETLYF.

Note on this clone: The listed genes are named as in mouse. From the germline J gene comes the end of the CDR3, since the read stops 1 residue before it. The J gene is TRBJ1-1, the V gene TRBV15; possibly TRBD1 for D (5 bases). This CDR3 has 13 amino acids. The V gene's germline CDR1 is SGHND and CDR2 FRSKSL. The V gene lost 6 bases and the J gene lost 1 base, with 9 bases spanning the gap. The sequenced CDR3 bases are TGTGCCAGCAGCCTCCAGGGGAACACAGAAGTCTTC. Its translation: CASSLQGNTEVF. The whole CDR3 sequence reads CASSLQGNTEVFF.

As regards this clone: Gene labels here are mouse ones. The read gets to within 1 residue of the CDR3 end, and the germline J gene fills in the rest. The genes are TRBV5 and TRBJ2-1, with 10 bases that match TRBD2. This CDR3 is built from 17 residues. Trimming cost V 2 bases and J 1 base; bases outside gene matches: 5. The germline V gene encodes CDR1 LGHNA and CDR2 YNLKQL (reference sequence). The sequenced CDR3 bases are TGTGCCAGCAGCCAAATCACTGGGGGGGGGAACTATGCTGAGCAGTTC. It codes for CASSQITGGGNYAEQF. The whole CDR3 region reads CASSQITGGGNYAEQFF.

This clone was counted only a few times. The genes and germline here are from mouse. The read gets to within 1 residue of the CDR3 end, and the germline J gene fills in the rest. V gene TRBV5 combines with J gene TRBJ2-7, with 11 bases that match TRBD2. CDR1 and CDR2 (germline): LGHNA, YNLKQL (reference sequence). The CDR3 has 16 amino acids. The V gene end was trimmed by 0 bases and the J gene end by 0 bases; junction bases not matched to a gene: 1. CDR3 residues: CASSQDDWGGSYEQYF. CDR3 DNA (partial): TGTGCCAGCAGCCAAGACGACTGGGGGGGCTCCTATGAACAGTAC.

About this clone itself: The genes are named according to mouse. The read ends 1 residue before the CDR3 terminus; that terminus is restored from the germline J gene. The chain has TRBV13-1 and TRBJ2-7; the D gene is possibly TRBD1 (6 bases). Trimming left V 3 bases short and J 4 bases short, with 11 bases between. Germline CDR1 reads NSHNY; CDR2 reads SYGAGN. The CDR3 has 13 amino acids. CDR3 bases read: TGTGCCAGCAGTGTCCGGGACAAATATGAACAGTAC. Encoded protein: CASSVRDKYEQY. The whole CDR3 region reads CASSVRDKYEQYF.

Comments on this clone: Gene names and germline match the mouse. The read comes to an end 1 residue before the CDR3 does, leaving the germline J gene to fill in the end. The rearrangement joins TRBV26 to TRBJ2-5; 8 nucleotides agree with TRBD1. The CDR3 runs 14 residues. The trim removed 2 bases at V and 6 bases at J, leaving 4 bases unmatched. CDR1 is KGHPV and CDR2 is FQNQEV in the germline V gene (reference sequence). The CDR3 bases that were read are TGTGCCAGCAGTCTGGGGACAGGTGGGGACACCCAGTAC. Protein sequence: CASSLGTGGDTQY. The entire CDR3 is CASSLGTGGDTQYF.

This clone has just one count. The genes are named according to mouse. The read gets to within 1 residue of the CDR3 end, and the germline J gene fills in the rest. V and J are TRBV3 and TRBJ2-3, with D unclear. CDR1 is SNHLY and CDR2 is FYNGKV in the germline V gene (reference sequence). The CDR3 is 13 amino acids. The V gene lost 5 bases and the J gene lost 2 bases, with 8 bases spanning the gap. CDR3 region: CASSPDIAETLYF. CDR3 bases read: TGTGCCAGCAGCCCCGACATTGCAGAAACGCTGTAT.

Of note for this clone: Gene names refer to mouse genes. The read finishes 1 residue shy of the CDR3 end, and the germline J gene is used to complete it. The genes are TRBV3 and TRBJ2-7; 7 bases are a match to TRBD2. CDR3 size: 14 residues. Germline V gives CDR1 SNHLY, CDR2 FYNGKV (reference sequence). The trim removed 5 bases at V and 4 bases at J, leaving 8 bases unmatched. CDR3 DNA, as far as it was read: TGTGCCAGCAGCGGCGGCTGGGGGAAATATGAACAGTAC. It yields the protein CASSGGWGKYEQY. The complete CDR3 protein is CASSGGWGKYEQYF.